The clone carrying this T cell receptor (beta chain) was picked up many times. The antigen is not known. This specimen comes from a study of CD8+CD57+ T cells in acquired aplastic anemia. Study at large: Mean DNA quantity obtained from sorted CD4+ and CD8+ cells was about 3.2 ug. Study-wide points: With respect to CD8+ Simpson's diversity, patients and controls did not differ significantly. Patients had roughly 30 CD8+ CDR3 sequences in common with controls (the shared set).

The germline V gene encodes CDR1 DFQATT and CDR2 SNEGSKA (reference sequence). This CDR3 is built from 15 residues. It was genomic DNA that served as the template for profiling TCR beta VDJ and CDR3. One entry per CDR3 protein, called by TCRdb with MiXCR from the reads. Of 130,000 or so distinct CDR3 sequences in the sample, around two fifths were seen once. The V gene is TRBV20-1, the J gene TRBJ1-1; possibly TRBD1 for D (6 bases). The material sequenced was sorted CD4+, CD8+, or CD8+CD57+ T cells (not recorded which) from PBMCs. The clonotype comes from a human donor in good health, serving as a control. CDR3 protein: CRGAGGPGLNTEAFF. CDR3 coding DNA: TGCAGGGGGGCTGGGGGCCCGGGCCTAAACACTGAAGCTTTCTTT.